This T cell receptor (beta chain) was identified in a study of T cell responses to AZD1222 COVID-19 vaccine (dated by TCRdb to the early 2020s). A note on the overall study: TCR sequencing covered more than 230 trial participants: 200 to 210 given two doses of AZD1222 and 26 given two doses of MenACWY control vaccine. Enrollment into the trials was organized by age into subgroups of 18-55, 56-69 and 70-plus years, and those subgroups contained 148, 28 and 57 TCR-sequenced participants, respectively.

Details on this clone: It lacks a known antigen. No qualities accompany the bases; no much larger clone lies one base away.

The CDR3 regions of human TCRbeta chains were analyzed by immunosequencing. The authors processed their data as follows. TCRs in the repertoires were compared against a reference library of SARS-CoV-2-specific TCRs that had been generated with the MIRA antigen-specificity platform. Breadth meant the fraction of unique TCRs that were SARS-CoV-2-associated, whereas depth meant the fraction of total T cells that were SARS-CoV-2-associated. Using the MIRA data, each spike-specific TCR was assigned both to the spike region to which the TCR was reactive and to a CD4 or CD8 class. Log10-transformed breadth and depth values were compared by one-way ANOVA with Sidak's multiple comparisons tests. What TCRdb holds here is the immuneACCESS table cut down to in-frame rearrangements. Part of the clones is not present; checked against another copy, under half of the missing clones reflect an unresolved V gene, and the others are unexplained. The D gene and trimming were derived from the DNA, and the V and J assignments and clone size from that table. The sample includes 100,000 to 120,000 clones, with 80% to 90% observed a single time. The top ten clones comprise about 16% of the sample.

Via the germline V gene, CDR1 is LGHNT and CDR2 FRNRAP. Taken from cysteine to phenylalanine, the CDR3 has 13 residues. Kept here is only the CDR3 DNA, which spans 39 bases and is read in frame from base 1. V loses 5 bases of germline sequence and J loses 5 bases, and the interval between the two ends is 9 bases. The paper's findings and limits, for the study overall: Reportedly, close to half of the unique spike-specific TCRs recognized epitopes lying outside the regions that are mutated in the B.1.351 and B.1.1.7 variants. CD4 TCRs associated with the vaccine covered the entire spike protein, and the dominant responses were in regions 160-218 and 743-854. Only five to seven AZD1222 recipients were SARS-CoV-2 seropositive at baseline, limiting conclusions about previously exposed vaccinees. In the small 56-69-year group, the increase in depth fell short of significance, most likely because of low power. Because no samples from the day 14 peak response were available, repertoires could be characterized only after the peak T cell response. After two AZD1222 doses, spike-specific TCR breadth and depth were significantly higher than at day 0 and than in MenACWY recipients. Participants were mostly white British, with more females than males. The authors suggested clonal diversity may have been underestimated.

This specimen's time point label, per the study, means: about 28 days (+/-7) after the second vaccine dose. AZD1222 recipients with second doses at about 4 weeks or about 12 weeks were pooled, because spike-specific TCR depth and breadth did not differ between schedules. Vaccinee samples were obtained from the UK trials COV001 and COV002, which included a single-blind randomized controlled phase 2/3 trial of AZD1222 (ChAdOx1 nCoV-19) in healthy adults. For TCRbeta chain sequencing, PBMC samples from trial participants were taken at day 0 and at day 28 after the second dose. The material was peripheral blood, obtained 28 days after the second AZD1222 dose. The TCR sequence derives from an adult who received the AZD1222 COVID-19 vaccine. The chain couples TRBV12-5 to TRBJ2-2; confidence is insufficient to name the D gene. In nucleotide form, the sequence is TGTGCTAGTGGTCCCCAGGCGACCGGGGAGCTGTTTTTT. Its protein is CASGPQATGELFF. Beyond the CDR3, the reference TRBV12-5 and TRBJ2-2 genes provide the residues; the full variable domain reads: DARVTQTPRHKVTEMGQEVTMRCQPILGHNTVFWYRQTMMQGLELLAYFRNRAPLDDSGMPKDRFSAEMPDATLATLKIQPSEPRDSAVYFCASGPQATGELFFGEGSRLTVL.